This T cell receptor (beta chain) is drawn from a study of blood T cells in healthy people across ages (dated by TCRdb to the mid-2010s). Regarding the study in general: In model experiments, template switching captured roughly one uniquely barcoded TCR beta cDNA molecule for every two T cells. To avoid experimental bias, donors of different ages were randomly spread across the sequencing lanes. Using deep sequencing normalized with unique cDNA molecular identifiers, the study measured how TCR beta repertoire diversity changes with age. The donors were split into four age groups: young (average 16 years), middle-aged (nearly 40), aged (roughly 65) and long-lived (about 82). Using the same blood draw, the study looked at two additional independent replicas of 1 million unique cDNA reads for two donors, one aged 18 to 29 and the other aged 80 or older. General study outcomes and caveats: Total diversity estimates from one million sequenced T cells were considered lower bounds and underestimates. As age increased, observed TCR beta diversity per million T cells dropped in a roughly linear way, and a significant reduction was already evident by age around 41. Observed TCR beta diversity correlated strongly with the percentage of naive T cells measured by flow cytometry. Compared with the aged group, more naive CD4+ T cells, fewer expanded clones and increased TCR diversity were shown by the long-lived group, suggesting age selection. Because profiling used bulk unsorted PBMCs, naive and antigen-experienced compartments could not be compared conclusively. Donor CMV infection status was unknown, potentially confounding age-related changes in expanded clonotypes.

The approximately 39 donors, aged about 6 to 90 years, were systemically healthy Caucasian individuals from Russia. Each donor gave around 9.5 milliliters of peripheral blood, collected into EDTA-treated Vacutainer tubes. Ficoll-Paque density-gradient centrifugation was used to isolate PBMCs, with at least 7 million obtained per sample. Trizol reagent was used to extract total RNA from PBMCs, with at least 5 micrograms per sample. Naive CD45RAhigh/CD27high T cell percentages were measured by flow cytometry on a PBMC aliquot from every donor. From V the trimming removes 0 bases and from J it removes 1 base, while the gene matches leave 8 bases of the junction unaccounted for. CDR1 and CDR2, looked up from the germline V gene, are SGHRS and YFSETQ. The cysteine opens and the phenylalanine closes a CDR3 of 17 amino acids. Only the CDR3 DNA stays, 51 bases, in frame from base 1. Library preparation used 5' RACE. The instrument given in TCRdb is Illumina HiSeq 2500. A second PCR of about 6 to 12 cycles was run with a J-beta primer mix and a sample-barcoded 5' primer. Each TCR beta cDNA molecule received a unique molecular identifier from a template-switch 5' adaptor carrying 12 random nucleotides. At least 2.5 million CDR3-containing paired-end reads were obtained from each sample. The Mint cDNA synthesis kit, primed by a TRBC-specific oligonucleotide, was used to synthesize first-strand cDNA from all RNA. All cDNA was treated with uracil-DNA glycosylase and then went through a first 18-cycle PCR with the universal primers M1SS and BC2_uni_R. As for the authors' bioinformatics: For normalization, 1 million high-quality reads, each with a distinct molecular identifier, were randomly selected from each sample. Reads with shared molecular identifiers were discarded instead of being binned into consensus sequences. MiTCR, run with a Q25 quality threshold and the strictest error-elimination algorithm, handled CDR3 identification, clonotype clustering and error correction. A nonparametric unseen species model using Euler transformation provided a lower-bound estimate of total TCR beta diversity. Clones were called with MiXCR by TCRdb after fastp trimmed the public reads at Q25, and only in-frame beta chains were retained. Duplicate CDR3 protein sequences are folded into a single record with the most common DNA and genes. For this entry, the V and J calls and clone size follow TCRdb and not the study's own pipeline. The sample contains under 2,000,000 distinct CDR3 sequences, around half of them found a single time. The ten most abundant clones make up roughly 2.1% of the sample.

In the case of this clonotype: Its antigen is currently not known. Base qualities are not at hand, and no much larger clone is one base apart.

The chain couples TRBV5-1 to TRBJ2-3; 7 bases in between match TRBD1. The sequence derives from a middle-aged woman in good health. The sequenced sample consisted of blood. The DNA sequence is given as TGCGCCAGCAGCTTGGCCGCTGGGACAGTTCGCACAGATACGCAGTATTTT. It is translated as CASSLAAGTVRTDTQYF.